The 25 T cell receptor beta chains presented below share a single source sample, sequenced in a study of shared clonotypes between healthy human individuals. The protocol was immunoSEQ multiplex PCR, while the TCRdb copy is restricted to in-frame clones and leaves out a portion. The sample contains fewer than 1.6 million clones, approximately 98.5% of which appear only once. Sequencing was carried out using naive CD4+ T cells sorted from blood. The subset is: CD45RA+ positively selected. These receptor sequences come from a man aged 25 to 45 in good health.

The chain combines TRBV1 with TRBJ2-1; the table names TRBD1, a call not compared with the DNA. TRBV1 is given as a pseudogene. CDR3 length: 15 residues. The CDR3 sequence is CTSSRTGKRSNEQFF. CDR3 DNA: TGCACCAGCAGCCGGACAGGAAAAAGGAGCAATGAGCAGTTCTTC.

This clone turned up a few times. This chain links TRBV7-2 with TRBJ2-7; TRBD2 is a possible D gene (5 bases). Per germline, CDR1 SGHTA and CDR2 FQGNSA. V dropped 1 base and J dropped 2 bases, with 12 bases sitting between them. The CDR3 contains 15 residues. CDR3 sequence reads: CASSLETNEAYEQYF. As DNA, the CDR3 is TGTGCCAGCAGCTTAGAGACTAACGAGGCCTACGAGCAGTACTTC.

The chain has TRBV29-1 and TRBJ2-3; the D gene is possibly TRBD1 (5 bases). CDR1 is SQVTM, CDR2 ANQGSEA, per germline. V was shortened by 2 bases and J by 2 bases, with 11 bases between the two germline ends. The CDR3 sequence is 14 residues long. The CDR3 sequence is CSVETGANTDTQYF. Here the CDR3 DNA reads TGCAGCGTTGAAACTGGGGCGAACACAGATACGCAGTATTTT.

The CDR3 DNA follows: TGTGCCAGCAGCTCCAGGACTAGGGCGCACACCGGGGAGCTGTTTTTT. Translating gives CASSSRTRAHTGELFF. The chain links TRBV11-2 to TRBJ2-2; TRBD2 matches 7 bases. The CDR3 is 16 amino acids. Looked up from germline, CDR1 is SGHAT and CDR2 is FQNNGV. V lost 4 bases and J lost 3; bases outside the gene matches: 8.

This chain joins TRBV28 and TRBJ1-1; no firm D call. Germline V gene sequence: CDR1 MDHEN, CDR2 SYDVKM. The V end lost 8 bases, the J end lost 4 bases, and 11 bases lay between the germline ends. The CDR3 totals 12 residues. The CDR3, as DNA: TGTGCCAGCTCTAGCGGCGTCACTGAAGCTTTCTTT. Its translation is CASSSGVTEAFF.

DNA for the CDR3: TGTGCCAGTAATCAGGCAGGGGCAGATACGCAGTATTTT. This codes for CASNQAGADTQYF. The chain has TRBV19 and TRBJ2-3; D possibly corresponds to TRBD1 (6 bases). Trimming stripped 7 bases from V and 4 bases from J, with 12 bases between. Germline V gene sequence: CDR1 LNHDA, CDR2 SQIVND (reference sequence). The CDR3 covers 13 residues.

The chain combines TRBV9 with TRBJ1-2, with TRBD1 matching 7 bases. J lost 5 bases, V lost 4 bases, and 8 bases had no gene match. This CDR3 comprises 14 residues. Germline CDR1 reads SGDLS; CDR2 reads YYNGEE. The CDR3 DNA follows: TGTGCCAGCAGCACCACCGGGACAGAGTATGGCTACACCTTC. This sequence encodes CASSTTGTEYGYTF. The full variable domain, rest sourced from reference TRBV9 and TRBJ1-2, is DSGVTQTPKHLITATGQRVTLRCSPRSGDLSVYWYQQSLDQGLQFLIQYYNGEERAKGNILERFSAQQFPDLHSELNLSSLELGDSALYFCASSTTGTEYGYTFGSGTRLTVV.

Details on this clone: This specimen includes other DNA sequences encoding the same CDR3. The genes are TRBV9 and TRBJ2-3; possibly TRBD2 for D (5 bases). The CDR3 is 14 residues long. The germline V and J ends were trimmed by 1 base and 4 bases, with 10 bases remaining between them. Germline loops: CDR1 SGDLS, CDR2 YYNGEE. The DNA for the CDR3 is TGTGCCAGCAGCGTAAGGAGCGGCGCAGATACGCAGTATTTT. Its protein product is CASSVRSGADTQYF.

This CDR3 reads CASSQAALSTDTQYF. The CDR3 DNA reads TGCGCCAGCAGCCAAGCAGCGCTGAGCACAGATACGCAGTATTTT. The chain combines TRBV4-3 with TRBJ2-3, with D unresolved. V was trimmed by 1 base and J by 0 bases, leaving 8 bases between them. This CDR3 spans 15 amino acids. Per the germline V gene, CDR1 is LGHNA and CDR2 is YSLEER.

The CDR3 bases are TGTGCCATCAGCCGACAGGACTACTACAATGAGCAGTTCTTC. Translating it yields CAISRQDYYNEQFF. The V gene is TRBV10-3, the J gene TRBJ2-1, with D tentatively TRBD1 or TRBD2 (6 bases each). The V end lost 6 bases, the J end lost 3 bases, and 12 bases lay between the germline ends. The CDR3 has 14 residues. Germline V gene data show CDR1 as ENHRY and CDR2 as SYGVKD.

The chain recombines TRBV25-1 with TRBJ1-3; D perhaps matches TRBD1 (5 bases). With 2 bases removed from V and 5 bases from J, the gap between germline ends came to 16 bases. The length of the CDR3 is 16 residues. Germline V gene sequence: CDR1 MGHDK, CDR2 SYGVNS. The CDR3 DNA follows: TGTGCCAGCAGTGAAGGAGGTCAGGGTTATAGAAACACCATATATTTT. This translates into CASSEGGQGYRNTIYF.

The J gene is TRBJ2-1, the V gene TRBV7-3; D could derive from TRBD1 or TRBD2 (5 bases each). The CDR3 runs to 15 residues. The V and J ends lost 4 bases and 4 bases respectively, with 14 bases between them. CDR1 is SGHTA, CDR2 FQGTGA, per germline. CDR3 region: CASSSSPGPYNEQFF. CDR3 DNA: TGTGCCAGCAGCTCAAGCCCGGGACCTTACAATGAGCAGTTCTTC.

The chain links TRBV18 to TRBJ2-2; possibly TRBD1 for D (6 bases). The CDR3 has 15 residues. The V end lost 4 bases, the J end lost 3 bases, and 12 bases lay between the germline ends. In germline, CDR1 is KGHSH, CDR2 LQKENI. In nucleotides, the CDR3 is TGTGCCAGCTCACGACGGACAGCAGACACCGGGGAGCTGTTTTTT. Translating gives CASSRRTADTGELFF.

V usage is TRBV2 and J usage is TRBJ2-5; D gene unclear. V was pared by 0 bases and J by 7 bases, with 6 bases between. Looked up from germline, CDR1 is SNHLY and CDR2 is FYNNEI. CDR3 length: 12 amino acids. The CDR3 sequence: CASSEAGRTQYF. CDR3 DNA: TGTGCCAGCAGTGAAGCTGGCAGGACCCAGTACTTC.

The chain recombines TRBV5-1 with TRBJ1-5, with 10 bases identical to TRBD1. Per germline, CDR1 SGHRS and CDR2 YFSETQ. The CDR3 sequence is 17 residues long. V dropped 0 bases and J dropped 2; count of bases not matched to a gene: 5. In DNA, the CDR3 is TGCGCCAGCAGCTTGGGAGGACAGGGGGAGGGCAATCAGCCCCAGCATTTT. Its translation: CASSLGGQGEGNQPQHF.

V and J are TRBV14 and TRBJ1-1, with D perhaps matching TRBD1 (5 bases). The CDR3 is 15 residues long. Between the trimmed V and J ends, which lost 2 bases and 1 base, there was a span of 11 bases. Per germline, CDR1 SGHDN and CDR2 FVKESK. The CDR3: CASSQMGVGNTEAFF. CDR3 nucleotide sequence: TGTGCCAGCAGCCAAATGGGGGTAGGGAACACTGAAGCTTTCTTT.

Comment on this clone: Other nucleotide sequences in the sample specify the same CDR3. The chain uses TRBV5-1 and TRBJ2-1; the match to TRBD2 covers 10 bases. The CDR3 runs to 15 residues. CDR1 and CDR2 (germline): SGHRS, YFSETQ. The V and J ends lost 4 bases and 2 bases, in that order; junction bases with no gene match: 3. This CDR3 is CASSLGLAAYNEQFF. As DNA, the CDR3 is TGCGCCAGCAGCCTCGGACTAGCGGCCTACAATGAGCAGTTCTTC.

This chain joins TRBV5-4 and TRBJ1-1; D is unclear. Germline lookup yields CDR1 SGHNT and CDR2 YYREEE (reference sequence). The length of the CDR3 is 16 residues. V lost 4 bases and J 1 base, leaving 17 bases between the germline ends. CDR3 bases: TGTGCCAGCAGCCCCGCCCCACGGCGGCAGAACACTGAAGCTTTCTTT. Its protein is CASSPAPRRQNTEAFF.

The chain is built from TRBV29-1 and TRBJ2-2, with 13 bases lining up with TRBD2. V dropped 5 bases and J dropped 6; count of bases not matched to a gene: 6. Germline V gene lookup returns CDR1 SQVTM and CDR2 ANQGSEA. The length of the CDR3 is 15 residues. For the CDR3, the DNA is TGCAGCGTTTCTGGACTAGCGGGAGTACCCGGGGAGCTGTTTTTT. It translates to CSVSGLAGVPGELFF.

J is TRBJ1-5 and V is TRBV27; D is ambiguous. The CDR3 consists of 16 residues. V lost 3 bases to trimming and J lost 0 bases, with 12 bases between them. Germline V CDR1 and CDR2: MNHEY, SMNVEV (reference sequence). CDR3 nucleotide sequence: TGTGCCAGCAGTTTGAAAGCACTGTATAGCAATCAGCCCCAGCATTTT. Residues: CASSLKALYSNQPQHF.

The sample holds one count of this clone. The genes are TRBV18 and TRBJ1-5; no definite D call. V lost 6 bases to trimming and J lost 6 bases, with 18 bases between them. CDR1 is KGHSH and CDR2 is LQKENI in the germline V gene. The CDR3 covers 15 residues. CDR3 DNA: TGTGCCAGCTCCGGCCGTTCCGCCGCCCGTCAGCCCCAGCATTTT. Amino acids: CASSGRSAARQPQHF.

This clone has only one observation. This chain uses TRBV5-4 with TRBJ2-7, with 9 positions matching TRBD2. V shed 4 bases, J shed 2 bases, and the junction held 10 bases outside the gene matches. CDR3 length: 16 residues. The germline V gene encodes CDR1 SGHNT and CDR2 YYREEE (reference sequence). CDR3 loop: CASSPNPSGVTYEQYF. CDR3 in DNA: TGTGCCAGCAGCCCTAACCCTAGCGGGGTTACCTACGAGCAGTACTTC.

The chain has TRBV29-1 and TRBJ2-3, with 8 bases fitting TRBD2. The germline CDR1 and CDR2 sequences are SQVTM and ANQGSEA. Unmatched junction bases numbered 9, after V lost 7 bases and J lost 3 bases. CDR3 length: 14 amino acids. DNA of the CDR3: TGCAGCGCCCGAGCGGGAGTGGGGACAGATACGCAGTATTTT. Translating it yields CSARAGVGTDTQYF.

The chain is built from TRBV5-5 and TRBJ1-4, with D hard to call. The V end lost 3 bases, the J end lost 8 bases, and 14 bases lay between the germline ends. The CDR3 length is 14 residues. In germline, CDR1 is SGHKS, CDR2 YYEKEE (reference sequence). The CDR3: CASSSFPGREKLFF. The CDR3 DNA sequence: TGTGCCAGCAGCTCTTTTCCGGGGAGAGAAAAACTGTTTTTT.

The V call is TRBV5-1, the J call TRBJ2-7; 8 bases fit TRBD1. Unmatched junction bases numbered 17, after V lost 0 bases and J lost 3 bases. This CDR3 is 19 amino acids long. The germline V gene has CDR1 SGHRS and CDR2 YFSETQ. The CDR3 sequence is CASSLVPLDRALNDYEQYF. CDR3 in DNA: TGCGCCAGCAGCTTGGTCCCTTTGGACAGGGCTTTAAATGACTACGAGCAGTACTTC.